These 20 T cell receptor beta chains were all obtained from the same sample, sequenced in a study of T cells in Graves' hyperthyroidism and ophthalmopathy. What was amplified from RNA transcripts were TCR beta CDR3 regions. The TCR CDR3 was amplified in a first-round RT-PCR using the HTBI primer set. One entry per CDR3 protein, called by TCRdb with MiXCR from the multiplex PCR reads. The sample has a few hundred thousand distinct CDR3 sequences, about 15% seen once. The sequenced material came from blood. Receptors originate from a woman aged 55-70 years with Graves' ophthalmopathy.

In its sample, this clonotype was seen many times. V and J are TRBV11-2 and TRBJ2-1; D unclear. The CDR3 spans 15 residues. Per germline, CDR1 SGHAT and CDR2 FQNNGV. Trimming shortened V by 3 bases and J by 7 bases, and 16 bases separated the two germline ends. CDR3: CASSLSSPPQNEQFF. In DNA, the CDR3 is TGTGCCAGCAGCTTGAGTAGCCCCCCTCAGAATGAGCAGTTCTTC.

At least ten counts were recorded for this clonotype. This sequence joins TRBV20-1 and TRBJ2-1; a weak D match, TRBD2 (6 bases). The CDR3 consists of 14 residues. Trimming pared 3 bases from V and 8 bases from J, leaving 17 bases between. Germline CDR1 reads DFQATT; CDR2 reads SNEGSKA (reference sequence). CDR3 amino acids: CSARDGTPSDEQFF. Here the CDR3 DNA reads TGCAGTGCTAGGGACGGGACTCCTTCCGATGAGCAGTTCTTC.

This clonotype was counted many times. The V call is TRBV7-2, the J call TRBJ1-4; 10 nucleotides line up with TRBD1. The CDR3 has 16 amino acids. CDR1 is SGHTA, CDR2 FQGNSA, per germline. Unmatched junction bases numbered 7, after V lost 2 bases and J lost 7 bases. In nucleotides, the CDR3 is TGTGCCAGCAGCTTACCGACAGGGGGCGCAGTTGAAAAACTGTTTTTT. This codes for CASSLPTGGAVEKLFF.

CDR3 sequence reads: CASSLGETGTGEVTQYF. For the CDR3, the DNA is TGTGCCAGCAGCTTAGGCGAAACCGGGACAGGTGAAGTGACCCAGTACTTC. The rearrangement joins TRBV7-9 to TRBJ2-5, with 8 bases identical to TRBD1. The V gene end was trimmed by 1 base and the J gene end by 7 bases; junction bases not matched to a gene: 14. This CDR3 spans 17 amino acids. The germline CDR1 and CDR2 sequences are SEHNR and FQNEAQ (reference sequence).

This clonotype was counted many times. This rearrangement joins TRBV20-1 to TRBJ1-2; D not resolved. Germline CDR1 DFQATT, CDR2 SNEGSKA (reference sequence). V was pared by 6 bases and J by 2 bases, with 7 bases between. The CDR3 consists of 11 residues. The CDR3 loop is CSATSNYGYTF. In DNA form, the CDR3 reads TGCAGTGCCACATCAAACTATGGCTACACCTTC.

The gene calls are TRBV20-1 and TRBJ1-2, with 8 bases lining up with TRBD1. The germline V gene encodes CDR1 DFQATT and CDR2 SNEGSKA (reference sequence). Trimming took 6 bases from V and 5 from J; bases not matched to a gene: 17. This CDR3 region has 16 residues. CDR3 residues: CSAKGNTGGLEYGYTF. The CDR3 DNA follows: TGCAGTGCGAAGGGTAACACAGGGGGTCTAGAGTATGGCTACACCTTC.

This sequence joins TRBV12-3 or TRBV12-4 and TRBJ2-7, with D uncertain. Trimming left V 4 bases short and J 5 bases short, with 15 bases between. CDR3 length: 14 residues. The CDR3 DNA follows: TGTGCCAGCAGTTCCGGACGGCCCACGAACGAGCAGTACTTC. Translating it yields CASSSGRPTNEQYF.

There are many counts of this clonotype. This chain uses TRBV4-2 with TRBJ1-1, with TRBD1 as a possible D gene (6 bases). V lost 3 bases and J lost 1, with 6 bases in between. CDR3 length: 13 amino acids. In germline, CDR1 is LGHNA, CDR2 YNFKEQ. The CDR3 is CASSQTGNTEAFF. The CDR3 coding sequence is TGTGCCAGCAGCCAGACAGGGAACACTGAAGCTTTCTTT.

This clonotype was counted between two and nine times. The rearrangement joins TRBV24-1 to TRBJ1-5; weak D call: TRBD1 (6 bases). CDR1 KGHDR and CDR2 SFDVKD come from the germline V gene. The CDR3 runs 13 residues. V lost 2 bases to trimming and J lost 9 bases, with 10 bases between them. The CDR3 DNA reads TGTGCCACCAGTGATTCCCAGGGGACGCCCCAGCATTTT. It yields the protein CATSDSQGTPQHF.

Only a few counts were recorded for this clonotype. This rearrangement joins TRBV5-5 to TRBJ1-5; 7 bases fit TRBD1. Unmatched junction bases numbered 5, after V lost 1 base and J lost 4 bases. Per germline, CDR1 SGHKS and CDR2 YYEKEE (reference sequence). This CDR3 spans 15 amino acids. The CDR3, as DNA: TGTGCCAGCAGCTTGACAGGGGATGGAAATCAGCCCCAGCATTTT. Translation gives CASSLTGDGNQPQHF.

DNA of the CDR3: TGCGCCAGCAGCGAGGGACAGTCCGGAAAACTGTTTTTT. It encodes CASSEGQSGKLFF. V and J are TRBV5-1 and TRBJ1-4; TRBD1 agrees at 7 bases. Trimming at V came to 4 bases and at J to 10 bases, leaving 7 bases not matched to a gene. Germline CDR1 is SGHRS and CDR2 is YFSETQ. CDR3 length: 13 amino acids.

This clonotype has ten or more counts. This chain joins TRBV5-1 and TRBJ2-7; D possibly corresponds to TRBD2 (7 bases). The CDR3 loop spans 14 amino acids. CDR1 is SGHRS and CDR2 is YFSETQ in the germline V gene. The V end lost 2 bases, the J end lost 1 base, and 10 bases lay between the germline ends. The CDR3 spells CASSFGGRSYEQYF. CDR3 DNA sequence: TGCGCCAGCAGCTTCGGGGGGCGGTCCTACGAGCAGTACTTC.

This clonotype has ten or more counts. The chain joins TRBV3-1 to TRBJ2-7; D tentatively reads TRBD1 or TRBD2 (5 bases each). V was clipped by 3 bases and J by 1 base, with 10 bases between them. From germline, CDR1 is LGHDT and CDR2 YNNKEL (reference sequence). The CDR3 runs 14 residues. CDR3 amino acids: CASSHWDRSYEQYF. The CDR3 DNA follows: TGTGCCAGCAGCCACTGGGACCGATCCTACGAGCAGTACTTC.

There are many counts of this clonotype. The rearrangement joins TRBV20-1 to TRBJ2-3, with a possible D match to TRBD2 (6 bases). V gave up 6 bases and J gave up 0 bases, with 13 bases separating them. CDR3 length equals 14 residues. Germline CDR1 is DFQATT and CDR2 is SNEGSKA (reference sequence). DNA of the CDR3: TGCAGTGCGAGACTAGTCTCTAGCACAGATACGCAGTATTTT. Encoded protein: CSARLVSSTDTQYF.

The CDR3 is CASRVTADTQYF. The CDR3 DNA is TGTGCCAGCAGGGTAACTGCCGATACGCAGTATTTT. V gene TRBV2 combines with J gene TRBJ2-3; D is unresolved. Germline V gene data show CDR1 as SNHLY and CDR2 as FYNNEI. The CDR3 has 12 residues. Trimming removed 6 bases from V and 6 bases from J, with 10 bases in between.

Regarding this clonotype: A read error may be the cause here, since a much bigger clone is one base away. This sequence joins TRBV30 and TRBJ1-1; D ambiguous. CDR1 is GTSNPN and CDR2 is SVGIG in the germline V gene (reference sequence). V dropped 4 bases and J dropped 5 bases, with 14 bases sitting between them. The CDR3 loop spans 13 amino acids. The CDR3 region has the DNA TGTGCCTGGAACGGTCAATTAGGGACTGAAGCTTTCTTT. Its protein product is CAWNGQLGTEAFF.

The J gene is TRBJ2-2, the V gene TRBV19, with 13 bases matching TRBD2. Per germline, CDR1 LNHDA and CDR2 SQIVND (reference sequence). The CDR3 sequence is 14 residues long. The V and J ends lost 11 bases and 5 bases, in that order; junction bases with no gene match: 5. The DNA for the CDR3 is TGTGCCGGAAAGACTAGCGGGGGGACCGGGGAGCTGTTTTTT. Amino acids: CAGKTSGGTGELFF.

This clonotype was observed at least ten times. The chain combines TRBV28 with TRBJ1-1; 10 bases are shared with TRBD1. After removal of 10 bases from V and 3 bases from J, the junction contained 14 bases not matched to a gene. Germline V gene lookup returns CDR1 MDHEN and CDR2 SYDVKM. The CDR3 runs 16 residues. The CDR3 DNA sequence: TGTGCCACTGACAGGGGGCGCGGGTGGGTGGACACTGAAGCTTTCTTT. Its protein product is CATDRGRGWVDTEAFF.

This clonotype was counted ten times or more. The rearrangement joins TRBV10-3 to TRBJ2-7, with TRBD1 matching 9 bases. The CDR3 has 14 residues. Germline CDR1 ENHRY, CDR2 SYGVKD. V trimming: 5 bases; J trimming: 3 bases; junction bases outside the gene matches: 5. The DNA for the CDR3 is TGTGCCATCAGTCCCTGGGACAGGGACTACGAGCAGTACTTC. This encodes CAISPWDRDYEQYF.

On this clonotype: Possible read error: a much larger clone is one base away. The conserved phenylalanine or tryptophan normally closing the CDR3 is absent here, so this likely arose from a read error. The chain uses TRBV5-1 and TRBJ2-7; 8 positions agree with TRBD2. The CDR3 contains 14 residues. CDR1 and CDR2 (germline): SGHRS, YFSETQ. CDR3 nucleotides: TGTGCCAGCAGCTCCCCCGGGACTAGTTACGAGCAGTACCTC. Translated, it gives CASSSPGTSYEQYL.